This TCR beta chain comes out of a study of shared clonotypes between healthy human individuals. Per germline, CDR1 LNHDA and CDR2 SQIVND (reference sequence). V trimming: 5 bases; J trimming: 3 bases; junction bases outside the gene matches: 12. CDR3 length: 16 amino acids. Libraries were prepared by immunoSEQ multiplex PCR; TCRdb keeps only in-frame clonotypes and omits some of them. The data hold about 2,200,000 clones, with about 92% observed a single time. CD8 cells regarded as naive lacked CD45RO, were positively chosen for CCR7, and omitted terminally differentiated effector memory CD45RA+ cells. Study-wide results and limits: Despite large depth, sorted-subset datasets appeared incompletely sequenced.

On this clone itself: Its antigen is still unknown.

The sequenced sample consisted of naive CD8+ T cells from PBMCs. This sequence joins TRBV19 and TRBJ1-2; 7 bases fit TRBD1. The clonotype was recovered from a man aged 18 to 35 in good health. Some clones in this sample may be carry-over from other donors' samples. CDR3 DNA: TGTGCCAGTAGTCCCCGGGGGAACAGGGGTGACTATGGCTACACCTTC. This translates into CASSPRGNRGDYGYTF.